This T cell receptor beta chain was recovered during a study of T cell clonality in common variable immunodeficiency. Regarding the study as a whole: In common variable immunodeficiency, TCR beta chains reportedly carried fewer deletions and N-nucleotide insertions. The cause of increased CVID clonality remains unclear without subpopulation sequencing.

Sequencing input was equivalent genomic DNA from CVID and controls. Libraries were prepared by immunoSEQ multiplex PCR; TCRdb keeps only in-frame clonotypes and omits some of them. The counts give fewer than 40,000 clones, none of them seen only once; roughly 5.4% is held by the top ten. J lost 6 bases, V lost 5 bases, and 13 bases had no gene match. Germline lookup yields CDR1 KGHSH and CDR2 LQKENI. The CDR3 is made up of 16 amino acids. This clone was seen only a few times. Antigen: not known. The read terminates 3 residues ahead of where the CDR3 ends, so the germline J gene completes it. Sequencing was carried out using peripheral blood mononuclear cells. The gene calls are TRBV18 and TRBJ2-7, with 10 bases identical to TRBD1. The sequence was collected from a human donor with common variable immunodeficiency. The sequenced part of the CDR3 DNA is TGTGCCAGCTCAGACAACAGCGGGACAGGGGCCGTCGAG. This encodes CASSDNSGTGAVE. The complete CDR3 protein is CASSDNSGTGAVEQYF.